This T cell receptor beta chain is from a study of blood T cell repertoires in COVID-19. Turning to the study itself: From the United States, Italy and Spain came samples of acute and convalescent COVID-19.

V lost 4 bases and J lost 0, with 14 bases in between. Germline V gives CDR1 MGHRA, CDR2 YSYEKL. The CDR3 covers 16 residues. Living in about two dozen US areas, the participants were between about 18 and 95 years of age. Donors of Cohort 3 who recovered were those that had two negative PCRs, clearance, or symptom resolution. The method was immunoSEQ multiplex PCR; TCRdb's version includes in-frame clones alone and lacks a portion of them. The table records 150,000 to 200,000 clones, around four fifths of them present only once. The chain uses TRBV4-1 and TRBJ2-3, with no clear D. The sequence was obtained from a woman aged 60-75 years who had recovered from COVID-19. Sequencing used PBMCs or T cells enriched from blood (not recorded which). CDR3 nucleotides: TGCGCCAGCAGCCCCTTTGATAGCCCAAGCACAGATACGCAGTATTTT. Its translation: CASSPFDSPSTDTQYF.